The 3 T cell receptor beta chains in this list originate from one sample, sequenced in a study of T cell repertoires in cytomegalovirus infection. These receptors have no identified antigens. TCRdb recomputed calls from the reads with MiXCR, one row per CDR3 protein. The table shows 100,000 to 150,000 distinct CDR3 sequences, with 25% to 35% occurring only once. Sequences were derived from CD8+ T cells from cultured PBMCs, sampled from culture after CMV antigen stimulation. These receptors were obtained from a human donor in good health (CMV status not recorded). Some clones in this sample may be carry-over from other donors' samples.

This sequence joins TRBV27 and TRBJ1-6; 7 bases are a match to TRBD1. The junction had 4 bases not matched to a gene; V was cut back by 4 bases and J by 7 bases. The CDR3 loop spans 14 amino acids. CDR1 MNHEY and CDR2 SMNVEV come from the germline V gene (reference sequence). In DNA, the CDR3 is TGTGCCAGCAGTTGGGGACAGATAAATTCACCCCTCCACTTT. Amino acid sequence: CASSWGQINSPLHF.

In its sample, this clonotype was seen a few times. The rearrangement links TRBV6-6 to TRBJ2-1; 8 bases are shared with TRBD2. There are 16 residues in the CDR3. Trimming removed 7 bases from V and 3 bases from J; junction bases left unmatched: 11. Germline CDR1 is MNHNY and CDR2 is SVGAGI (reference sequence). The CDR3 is CASTMYSGNSYNEQFF. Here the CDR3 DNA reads TGTGCCAGCACCATGTATAGCGGGAACAGCTACAATGAGCAGTTCTTC.

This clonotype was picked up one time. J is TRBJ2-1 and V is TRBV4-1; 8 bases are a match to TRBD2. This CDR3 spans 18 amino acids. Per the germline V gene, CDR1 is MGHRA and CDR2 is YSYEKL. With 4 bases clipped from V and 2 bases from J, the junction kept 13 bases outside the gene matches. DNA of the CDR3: TGCGCCAGCAGCCCCGAGGGCGGGGGGCTCCCAACCTACAATGAGCAGTTCTTC. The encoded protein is CASSPEGGGLPTYNEQFF.